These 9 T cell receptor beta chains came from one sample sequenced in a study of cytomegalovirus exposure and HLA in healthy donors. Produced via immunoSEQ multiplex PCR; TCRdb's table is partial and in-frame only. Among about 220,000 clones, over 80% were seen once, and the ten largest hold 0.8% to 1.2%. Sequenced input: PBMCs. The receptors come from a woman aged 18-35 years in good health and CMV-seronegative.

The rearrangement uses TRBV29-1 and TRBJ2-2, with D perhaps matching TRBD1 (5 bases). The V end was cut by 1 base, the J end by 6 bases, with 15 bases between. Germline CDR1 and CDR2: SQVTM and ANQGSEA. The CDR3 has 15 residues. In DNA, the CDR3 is TGCAGCGTTGAAGCCAGACCAGGGTTACCCGGGGAGCTGTTTTTT. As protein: CSVEARPGLPGELFF.

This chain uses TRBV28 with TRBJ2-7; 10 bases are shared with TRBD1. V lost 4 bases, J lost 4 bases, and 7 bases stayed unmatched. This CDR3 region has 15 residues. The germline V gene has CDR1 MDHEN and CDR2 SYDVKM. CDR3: CASSSHGTGDYEQYF. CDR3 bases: TGTGCCAGCAGTTCTCACGGGACAGGGGATTACGAGCAGTACTTC.

This chain's CDR3 is CASSLDSRGGSEAFF. The CDR3 coding sequence is TGTGCCAGCAGCTTAGATAGCAGGGGAGGGTCTGAAGCTTTCTTT. V gene TRBV7-8 combines with J gene TRBJ1-1, with a tentative D call TRBD1 (6 bases). Germline V gene data show CDR1 as SGHVS and CDR2 as FQNEAQ. V was cut by 1 base and J by 6 bases, with 15 bases left in between. The CDR3 is made up of 15 amino acids.

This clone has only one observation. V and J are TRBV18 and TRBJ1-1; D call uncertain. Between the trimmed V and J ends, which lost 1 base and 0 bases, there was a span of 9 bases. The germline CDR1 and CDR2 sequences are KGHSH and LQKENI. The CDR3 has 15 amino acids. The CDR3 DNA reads TGTGCCAGCTCACCACTCTCAGGTCTGAACACTGAAGCTTTCTTT. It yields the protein CASSPLSGLNTEAFF.

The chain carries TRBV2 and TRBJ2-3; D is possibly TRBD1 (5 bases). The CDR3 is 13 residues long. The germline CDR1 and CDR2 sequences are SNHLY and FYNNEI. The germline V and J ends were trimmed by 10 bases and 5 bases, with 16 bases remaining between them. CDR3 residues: CATPRVGQDTQYF. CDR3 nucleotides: TGTGCCACCCCTCGTGTGGGGCAAGATACGCAGTATTTT. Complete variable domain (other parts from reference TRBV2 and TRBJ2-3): EPEVTQTPSHQVTQMGQEVILRCVPISNHLYFYWYRQILGQKVEFLVSFYNNEISEKSEIFDDQFSVERPDGSNFTLKIRSTKLEDSAMYFCATPRVGQDTQYFGPGTRLTVL.

The CDR3 region is CASSGRATGELFF. Written as DNA, the CDR3 is TGTGCCAGCAGCGGGAGAGCTACCGGGGAGCTGTTTTTT. The J gene is TRBJ2-2, the V gene TRBV5-4; a weak D match, TRBD2 (5 bases). The CDR3 is 13 amino acids. Germline V lookup: CDR1 SGHNT, CDR2 YYREEE (reference sequence). The V and J ends lost 4 bases and 5 bases respectively, with 9 bases between them.

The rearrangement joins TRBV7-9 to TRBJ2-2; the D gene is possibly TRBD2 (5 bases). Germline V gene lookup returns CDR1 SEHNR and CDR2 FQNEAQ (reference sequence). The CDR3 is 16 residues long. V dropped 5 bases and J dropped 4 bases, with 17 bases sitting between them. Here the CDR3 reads CASSPRAGVGTGELFF. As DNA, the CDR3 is TGTGCCAGCAGCCCCCGGGCCGGGGTGGGCACCGGGGAGCTGTTTTTT.

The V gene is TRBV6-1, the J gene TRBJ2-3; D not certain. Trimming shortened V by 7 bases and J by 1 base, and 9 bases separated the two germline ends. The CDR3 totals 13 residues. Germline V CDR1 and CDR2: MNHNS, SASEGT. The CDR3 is CASTPPGTDTQYF. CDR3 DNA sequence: TGTGCCAGCACCCCCCCCGGCACAGATACGCAGTATTTT.

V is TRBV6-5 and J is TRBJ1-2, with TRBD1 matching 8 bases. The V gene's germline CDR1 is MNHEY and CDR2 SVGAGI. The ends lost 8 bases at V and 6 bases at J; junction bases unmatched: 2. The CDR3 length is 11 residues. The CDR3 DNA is TGTGCCAGCGCGACAGGGGATGGCTACACCTTC. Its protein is CASATGDGYTF.